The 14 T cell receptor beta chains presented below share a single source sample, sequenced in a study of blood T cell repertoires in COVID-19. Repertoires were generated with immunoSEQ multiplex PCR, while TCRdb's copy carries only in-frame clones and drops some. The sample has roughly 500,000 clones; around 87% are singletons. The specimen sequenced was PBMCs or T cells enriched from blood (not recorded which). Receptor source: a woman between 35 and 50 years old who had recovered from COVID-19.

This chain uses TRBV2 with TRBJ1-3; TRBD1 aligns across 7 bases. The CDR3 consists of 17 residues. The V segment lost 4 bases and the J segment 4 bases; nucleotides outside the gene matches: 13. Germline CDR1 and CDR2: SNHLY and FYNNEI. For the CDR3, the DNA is TGTGCCAGCAGTGTCATCCCGCCGGGACAGCGAGGAAACACCATATATTTT. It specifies CASSVIPPGQRGNTIYF. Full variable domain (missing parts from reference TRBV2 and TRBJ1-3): EPEVTQTPSHQVTQMGQEVILRCVPISNHLYFYWYRQILGQKVEFLVSFYNNEISEKSEIFDDQFSVERPDGSNFTLKIRSTKLEDSAMYFCASSVIPPGQRGNTIYFGEGSWLTVV.

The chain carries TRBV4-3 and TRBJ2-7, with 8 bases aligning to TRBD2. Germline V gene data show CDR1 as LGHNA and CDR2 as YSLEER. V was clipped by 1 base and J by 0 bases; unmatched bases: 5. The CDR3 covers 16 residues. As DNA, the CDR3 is TGCGCCAGCAGCCAAGGAAGCGGGAGAGGCTCCTACGAGCAGTACTTC. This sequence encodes CASSQGSGRGSYEQYF.

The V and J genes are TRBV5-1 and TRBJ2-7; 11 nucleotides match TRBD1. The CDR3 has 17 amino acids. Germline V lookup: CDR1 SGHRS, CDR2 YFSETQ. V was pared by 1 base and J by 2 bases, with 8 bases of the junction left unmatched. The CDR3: CASSLQFSGQGAYEQYF. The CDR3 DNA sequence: TGCGCCAGCAGCTTGCAATTCTCGGGACAGGGGGCCTACGAGCAGTACTTC.

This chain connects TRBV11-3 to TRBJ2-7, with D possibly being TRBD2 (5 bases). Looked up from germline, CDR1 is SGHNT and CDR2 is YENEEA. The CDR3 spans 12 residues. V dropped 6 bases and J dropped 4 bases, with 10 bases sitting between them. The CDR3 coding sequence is TGTGCCAGCAGTTCGACTACGTACGAGCAGTACTTC. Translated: CASSSTTYEQYF.

The DNA for the CDR3 is TGTGCCAGCAGACCCGGACAGGGGGCGTCTAGCTACACCTTC. This codes for CASRPGQGASSYTF. V and J are TRBV27 and TRBJ1-2; 11 bases map to TRBD1. From germline, CDR1 is MNHEY and CDR2 SMNVEV (reference sequence). The V segment lost 6 bases and the J segment 9 bases; nucleotides outside the gene matches: 9. The CDR3 is made up of 14 amino acids.

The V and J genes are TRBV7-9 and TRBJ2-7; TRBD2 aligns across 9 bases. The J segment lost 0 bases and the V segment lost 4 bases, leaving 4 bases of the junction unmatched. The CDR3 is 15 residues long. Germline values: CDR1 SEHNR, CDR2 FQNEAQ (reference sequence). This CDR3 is CASSSHSGSSYEQYF. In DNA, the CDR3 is TGTGCCAGCAGCTCACATAGCGGGAGCTCCTACGAGCAGTACTTC.

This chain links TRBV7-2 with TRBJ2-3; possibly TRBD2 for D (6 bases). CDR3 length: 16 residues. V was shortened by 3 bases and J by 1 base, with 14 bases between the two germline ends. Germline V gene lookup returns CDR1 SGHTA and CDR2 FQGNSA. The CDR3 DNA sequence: TGTGCCAGCAGCTTGAGGGGAGGAGACGGCACAGATACGCAGTATTTT. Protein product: CASSLRGGDGTDTQYF.

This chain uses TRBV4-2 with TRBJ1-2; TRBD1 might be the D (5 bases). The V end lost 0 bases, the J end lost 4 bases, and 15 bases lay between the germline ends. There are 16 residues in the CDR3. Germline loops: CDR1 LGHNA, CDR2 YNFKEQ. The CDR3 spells CASSQDSGGRAYGYTF. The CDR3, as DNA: TGTGCCAGCAGCCAAGATAGCGGTGGCAGGGCCTATGGCTACACCTTC.

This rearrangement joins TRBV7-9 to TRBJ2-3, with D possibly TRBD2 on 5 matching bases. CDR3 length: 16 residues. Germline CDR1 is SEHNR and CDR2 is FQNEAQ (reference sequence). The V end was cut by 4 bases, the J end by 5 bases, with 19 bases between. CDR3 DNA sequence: TGTGCCAGCAGCTATACTTACGGTTCCGGGGAAGATACGCAGTATTTT. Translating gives CASSYTYGSGEDTQYF.

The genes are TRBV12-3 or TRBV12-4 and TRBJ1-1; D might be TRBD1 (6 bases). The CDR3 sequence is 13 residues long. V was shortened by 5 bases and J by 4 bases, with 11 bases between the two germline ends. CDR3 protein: CASSGSGVTEAFF. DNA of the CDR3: TGTGCCAGCAGTGGATCAGGGGTCACTGAAGCTTTCTTT.

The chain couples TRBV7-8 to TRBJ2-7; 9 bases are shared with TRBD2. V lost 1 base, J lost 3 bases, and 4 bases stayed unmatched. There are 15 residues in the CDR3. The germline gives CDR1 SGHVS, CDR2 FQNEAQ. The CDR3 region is CASSLGLAAGYEQYF. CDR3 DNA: TGTGCCAGCAGCTTAGGACTAGCGGCTGGCTACGAGCAGTACTTC.

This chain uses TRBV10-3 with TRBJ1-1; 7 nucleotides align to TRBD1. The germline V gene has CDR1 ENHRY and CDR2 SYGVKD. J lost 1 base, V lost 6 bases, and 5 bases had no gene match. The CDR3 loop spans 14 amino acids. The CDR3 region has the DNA TGTGCCATCAGGGGGGACAGCTCGAACACTGAAGCTTTCTTT. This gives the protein CAIRGDSSNTEAFF.

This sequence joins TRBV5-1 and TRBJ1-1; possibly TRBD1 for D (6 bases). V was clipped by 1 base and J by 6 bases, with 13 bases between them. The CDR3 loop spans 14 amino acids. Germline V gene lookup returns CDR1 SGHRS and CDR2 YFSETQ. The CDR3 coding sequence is TGCGCCAGCAGCTTGAAAAACAGGGTACCTGAAGCTTTCTTT. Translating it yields CASSLKNRVPEAFF.

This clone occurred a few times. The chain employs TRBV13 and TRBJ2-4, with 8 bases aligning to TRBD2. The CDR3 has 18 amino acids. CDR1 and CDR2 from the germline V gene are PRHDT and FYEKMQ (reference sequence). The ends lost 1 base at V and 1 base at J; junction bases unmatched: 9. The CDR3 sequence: CASSLERATGGAKNIQYF. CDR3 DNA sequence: TGTGCCAGCAGCTTAGAGAGGGCGACGGGAGGGGCCAAAAACATTCAGTACTTC.